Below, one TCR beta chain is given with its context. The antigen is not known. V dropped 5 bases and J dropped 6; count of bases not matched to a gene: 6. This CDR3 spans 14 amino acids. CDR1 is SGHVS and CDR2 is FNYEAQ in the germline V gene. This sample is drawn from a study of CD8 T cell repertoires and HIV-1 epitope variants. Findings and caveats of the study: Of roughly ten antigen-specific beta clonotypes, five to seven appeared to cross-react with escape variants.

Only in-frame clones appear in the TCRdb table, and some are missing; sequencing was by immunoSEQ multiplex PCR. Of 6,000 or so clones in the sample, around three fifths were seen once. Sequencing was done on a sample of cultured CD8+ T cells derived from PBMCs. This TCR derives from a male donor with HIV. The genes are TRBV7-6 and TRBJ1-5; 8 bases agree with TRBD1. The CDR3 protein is CASSQGQGRQPQHF. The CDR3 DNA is TGTGCCAGCAGCCAAGGACAGGGCCGTCAGCCCCAGCATTTT.